This T cell receptor (beta chain) was found in a study of blood T cell repertoires in COVID-19. Study context: The origin of the acute and convalescent COVID-19 samples was the United States, Italy and Spain. PBMCs, B-cell-depleted T cells, or T cells were the source of the cDNA or gDNA that made up the material.

Methods used by the authors: Amplification of reference gene primers provided the estimated nucleated cell counts. The assay was immunoSEQ multiplex PCR, and TCRdb's table has in-frame clones only and misses some. Clone size and the V and J calls come from that table; the DNA yielded D and trimming. The top ten hold roughly 4% of the sample, which has around 130,000 clones, approximately 85% seen once. The clonotype originates from a woman aged 80 or older with acute or convalescent COVID-19. Sequencing was performed on peripheral blood.

CDR3 protein: CASSPGTETYEQYF. CDR3 bases: TGTGCCAGCAGTCCCGGGACAGAAACCTACGAGCAGTACTTC. This rearrangement joins TRBV7-8 to TRBJ2-7; 7 nucleotides line up with TRBD1. Germline V gene sequence: CDR1 SGHVS, CDR2 FQNEAQ. The V gene end was trimmed by 6 bases and the J gene end by 2 bases; junction bases not matched to a gene: 7. The CDR3 sequence is 14 residues long.